This T cell receptor beta chain was recorded in a study of blood T cell repertoires in COVID-19. This clone was recorded only once. Germline CDR1 reads SGHRS; CDR2 reads YFSETQ. The CDR3 is made up of 15 amino acids. V lost 2 bases and J lost 3; bases outside the gene matches: 5. Only in-frame clones appear in the TCRdb table, and some are missing; sequencing was by immunoSEQ multiplex PCR. Found here are more than 200,000 clones, 80% to 90% of them singletons; the top ten hold 3.5% to 5%. Participants came from under 30 US areas, aged about 18 to 89 years. Grouping used clinical history reported by participants in a survey and questionnaire.

V usage is TRBV5-1 and J usage is TRBJ2-7; 10 bases agree with TRBD1. This TCR was recovered from a woman aged 30 to 39 who had recovered from COVID-19. Sequenced: PBMCs or T cells enriched from blood (not recorded which). The CDR3 region has the DNA TGCGCCAGCAGCTTCGGACAGGGGGATGTCTACGAGCAGTACTTC. Translated: CASSFGQGDVYEQYF.